This T cell receptor (beta chain) was obtained from a study of cytomegalovirus exposure and HLA in healthy donors. The CDR3 is made up of 16 amino acids. Germline V lookup: CDR1 SEHNR, CDR2 FQNEAQ (reference sequence). The V segment lost 4 bases and the J segment 9 bases; nucleotides outside the gene matches: 10. Findings of the study overall: Serostatus for CMV was the only available immune exposure information.

The primer mix had 60 Vbeta and 13 Jbeta primers. Produced via immunoSEQ multiplex PCR; TCRdb's table is partial and in-frame only. The data hold 150,000 to 200,000 clones, with around 80% observed a single time. Comment on this clone: Its matching antigen is unknown.

This clonotype was obtained from a woman aged 18-30 years in good health and CMV-seropositive. The sample taken for sequencing was PBMCs. J is TRBJ2-2 and V is TRBV7-9, with TRBD2 identical over 11 bases. As DNA, the CDR3 is TGTGCCAGCAGCTGGGGCAGACTAGCGGGGCCTCGGGAGCTGTTTTTT. It codes for CASSWGRLAGPRELFF.